Listed below are T cell receptor beta chains from one sample, sequenced in a study of T cells in localized non-small cell lung cancer. Sequenced by immunoSEQ multiplex PCR; TCRdb stores in-frame clones only, minus some. This table has under 650 clones, less than 35% appearing once. The sequences come from normal lung tissue next to the tumor, collected before any cancer treatment. The receptors shown here come from a man aged 40-75 years with stage I lung adenocarcinoma. CDR3s include the opening cysteine and the closing phenylalanine or tryptophan. Expanded clones get a size class; other rows say once, few or many, or leave the size out.

CASSSHGWTGKNEAFF - TRBJ1-1 TRBV6-8
CAWMTGDLEKLFF - TRBJ1-4 TRBV30
CASNWAGGTDTQYF hyperexpanded TRBJ2-3 TRBV11-3
CSVPQAGTADTQYF - TRBJ2-3 TRBV29-1
CASSLYQGSKTEAFF large TRBJ1-1 TRBV11-3
CASSRLGRELFF few TRBJ2-2 TRBV9
CASISGQAGYGYTF - TRBJ1-2 TRBV28
CASERTSYHNEQFF - TRBJ2-1 TRBV19
CASSQTTGNNIQYF large TRBJ2-4 TRBV11-3
CATSRDRTSTSTDTQYF - TRBJ2-3 TRBV15
CASSVGTGQNTEAFF - TRBJ1-1 TRBV9
CASSTTRQGAGETQYF - TRBJ2-5 TRBV19
CASSMEGAGNTIYF - TRBJ1-3 TRBV28
CASSLGSIQETQYF few TRBJ2-5 TRBV11-3
CASSRLAVANTGELFF few TRBJ2-2 TRBV9
CASSQANRGSYNSPLHF few TRBJ1-6 TRBV11-3
CASSYVAGDSPLHF - TRBJ1-6 TRBV6-8
CASRIQGGTEAFF - TRBJ1-1 TRBV19
CASSPGFESEAFF - TRBJ1-1 TRBV9
CASSVEVQGTEKLFF few TRBJ1-4 TRBV9
CASSPSGEADTQYF large TRBJ2-3 TRBV28
CASSDRGLQGNTIYF - TRBJ1-3 TRBV19
CSVERPSQETQYF - TRBJ2-5 TRBV29-1
CASSLNGGGAEQYF medium-sized TRBJ2-7 TRBV11-3
CASRGTSGDGDTQYF few TRBJ2-3 TRBV28
CAISESLRQADGYTF - TRBJ1-2 TRBV10-3
CASSVDTGGGIDTQYF few TRBJ2-3 TRBV9
CASSQQGYEQYF - TRBJ2-7 TRBV6-8
CATSRGQGGYYEQYF once TRBJ2-7 TRBV15